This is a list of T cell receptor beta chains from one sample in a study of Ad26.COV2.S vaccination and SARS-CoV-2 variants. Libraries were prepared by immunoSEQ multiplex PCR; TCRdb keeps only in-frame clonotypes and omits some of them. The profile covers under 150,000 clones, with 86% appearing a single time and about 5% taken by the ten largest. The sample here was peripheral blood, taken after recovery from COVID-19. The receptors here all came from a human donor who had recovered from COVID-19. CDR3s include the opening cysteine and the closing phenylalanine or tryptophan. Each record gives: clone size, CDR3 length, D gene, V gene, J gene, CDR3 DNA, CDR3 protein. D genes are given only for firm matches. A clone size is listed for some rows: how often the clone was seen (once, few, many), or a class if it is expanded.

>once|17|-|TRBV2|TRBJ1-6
TGTGCCAGCAGCGACCCGGGACGAATGATATATAATTCACCCCTCCACTTT
CASSDPGRMIYNSPLHF
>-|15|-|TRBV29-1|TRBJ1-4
TGCAGCGTGCGCTGGGCGATTGCAACTAATGAAAAACTGTTTTTT
CSVRWAIATNEKLFF
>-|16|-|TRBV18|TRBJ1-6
TGTGCCAGCTCACCGGTTTCGCAGGAATATAATTCACCCCTCCACTTT
CASSPVSQEYNSPLHF
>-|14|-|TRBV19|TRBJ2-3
TGTGCCAGTAACCCAGGGGGGGTTTCGGATACGCAGTATTTT
CASNPGGVSDTQYF
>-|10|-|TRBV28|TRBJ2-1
TGTGCCAGCAGTTTTAACGAGCAGTTCTTC
CASSFNEQFF
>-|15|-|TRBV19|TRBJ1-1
TGTGCCAGCCATAACCGGGACCTCCGTGGGGCTGAAGCTTTCTTT
CASHNRDLRGAEAFF
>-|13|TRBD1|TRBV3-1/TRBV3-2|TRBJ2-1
TGTGCCAGCAGGGACAGGGGGTACAATGAGCAGTTCTTC
CASRDRGYNEQFF
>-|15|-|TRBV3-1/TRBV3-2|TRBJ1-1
TGTGCCAGCAGCCAAGACCGAGAAACGAACACTGAAGCTTTCTTT
CASSQDRETNTEAFF
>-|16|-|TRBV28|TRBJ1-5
TGTGCCAGCAGCCGAATAAAGGGTTCTAGCAATCAGCCCCAGCATTTT
CASSRIKGSSNQPQHF
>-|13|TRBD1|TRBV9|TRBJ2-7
TGTGCCAGCAGCGTAAAGGGGGCGGGCGAGCAGTACTTC
CASSVKGAGEQYF
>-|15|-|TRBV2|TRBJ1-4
TGTGCCAGCAGTGGACCCCGAGAAACTAATGAAAAACTGTTTTTT
CASSGPRETNEKLFF
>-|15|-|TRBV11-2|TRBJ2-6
TGTGCCAGCAGCTTAGACAGCTCTGGGGCCAACGTCCTGACTTTC
CASSLDSSGANVLTF
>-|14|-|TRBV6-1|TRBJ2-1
TGTGCCAGCAGTGAGCAGGGTTGGAACGGTGAGCAGTTCTTC
CASSEQGWNGEQFF
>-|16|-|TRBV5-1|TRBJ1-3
TGCGCCAGCAGCTTTACAGGGCCAATCTCTGGAAACACCATATATTTT
CASSFTGPISGNTIYF
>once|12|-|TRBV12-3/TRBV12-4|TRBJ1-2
TGTGCCAGCACTACAACGGGGAATGGCTACACCTTC
CASTTTGNGYTF
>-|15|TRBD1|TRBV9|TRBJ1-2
TGTGCCAGCAGCGCCGACAGGGGTCTTAACTATGGCTACACCTTC
CASSADRGLNYGYTF
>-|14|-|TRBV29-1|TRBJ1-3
TGCAGCGTTGATGGGGCCACAGCTGGAAACACCATATATTTT
CSVDGATAGNTIYF
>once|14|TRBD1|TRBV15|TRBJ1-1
TGTGCCACCAGCAGAGGAACAGGGGACACTGAAGCTTTCTTT
CATSRGTGDTEAFF
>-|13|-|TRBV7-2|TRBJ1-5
TGTGCCAGCAGCTTAAAGGGGAACCAGCCCCAGCATTTT
CASSLKGNQPQHF
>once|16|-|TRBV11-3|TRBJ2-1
TGTGCCAGCAGCTTATCTGAGGTTTCAGGGGACAATGAGCAGTTCTTC
CASSLSEVSGDNEQFF
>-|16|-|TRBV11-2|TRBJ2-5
TGTGCCAGCAGCTCCCGGGACACTATAGTCCAAGAGACCCAGTACTTC
CASSSRDTIVQETQYF
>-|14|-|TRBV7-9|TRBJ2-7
TGTGCCAGCAGCTTAAGTGACAGAAGCCACGAGCAGTACTTC
CASSLSDRSHEQYF
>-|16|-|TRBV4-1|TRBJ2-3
TGCGCCAGCAGCGATGACGCCCAAGCGGGCACAGATACGCAGTATTTT
CASSDDAQAGTDTQYF
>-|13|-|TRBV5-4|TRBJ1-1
TGTGCCAGCAGCCCTTCCACGGGCACTGAAGCTTTCTTT
CASSPSTGTEAFF
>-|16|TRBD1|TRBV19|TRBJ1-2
TGTGCCAGTAGCAACTCCGGGACAGGGATGTCCTATGGCTACACCTTC
CASSNSGTGMSYGYTF
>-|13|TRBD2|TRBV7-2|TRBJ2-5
TGTGCCAGCAGTTTTGCGGGAGAGGAGACCCAGTACTTC
CASSFAGEETQYF
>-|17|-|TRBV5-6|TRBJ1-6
TGTGCCAGCAGCCGGCACAGGGTTAGCTCCTATAATTCACCCCTCCACTTT
CASSRHRVSSYNSPLHF
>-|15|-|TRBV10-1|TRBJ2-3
TGCGCCAGCAGTGTTAAACGGGGGGCCACAGATACGCAGTATTTT
CASSVKRGATDTQYF
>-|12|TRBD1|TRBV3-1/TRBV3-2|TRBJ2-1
TGTGCCAGCAGCCACGGGACAGGGTGGTCGTTCTTC
CASSHGTGWSFF
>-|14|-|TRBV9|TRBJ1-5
TGTGCCAGCAGCCCCGACAGGACGAATCAGCCCCAGCATTTT
CASSPDRTNQPQHF
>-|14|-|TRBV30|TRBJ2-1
TGTGCCTGCGATAGTTCCGGGCAAAACAATGAGCAGTTCTTC
CACDSSGQNNEQFF
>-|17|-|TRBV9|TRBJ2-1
TGTGCCAGCAGCGTAGAGAGTCTAGGGGGGGCACGCAATGAGCAGTTCTTC
CASSVESLGGARNEQFF